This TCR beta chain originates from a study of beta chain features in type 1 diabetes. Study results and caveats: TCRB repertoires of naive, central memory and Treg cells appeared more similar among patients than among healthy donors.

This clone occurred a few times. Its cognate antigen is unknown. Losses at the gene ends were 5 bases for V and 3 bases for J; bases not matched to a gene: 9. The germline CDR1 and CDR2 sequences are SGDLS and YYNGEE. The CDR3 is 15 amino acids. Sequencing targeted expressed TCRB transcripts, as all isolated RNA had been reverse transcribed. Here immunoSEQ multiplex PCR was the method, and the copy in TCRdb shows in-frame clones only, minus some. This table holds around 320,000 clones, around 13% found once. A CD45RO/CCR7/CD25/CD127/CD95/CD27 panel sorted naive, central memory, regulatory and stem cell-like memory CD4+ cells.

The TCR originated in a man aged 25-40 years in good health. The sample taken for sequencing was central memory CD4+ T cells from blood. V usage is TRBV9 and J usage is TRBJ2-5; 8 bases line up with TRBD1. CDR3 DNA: TGTGCCAGCAGTATACAGGGGGTCACGGAAGAGACCCAGTACTTC. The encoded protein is CASSIQGVTEETQYF.